These 26 T cell receptor beta chains were sequenced from one sample in a study of cytomegalovirus exposure and HLA in healthy donors. The study ran its PCR with 60 Vbeta and 13 Jbeta primers. Measured with immunoSEQ multiplex PCR; TCRdb has only the in-frame clones, and not every one. The profile shows approximately 200,000 clones, around 74% of them singletons. The sample taken for sequencing was PBMCs. These receptors all come from a girl between 5 and 17 years old in good health and CMV-seropositive.

This chain links TRBV13 with TRBJ2-5, with 14 bases that match TRBD2. Germline CDR1 and CDR2: PRHDT and FYEKMQ (reference sequence). CDR3 length: 17 residues. Unmatched junction bases numbered 6, after V lost 2 bases and J lost 4 bases. The CDR3 region is CASSLLTSGGARETQYF. The CDR3 nucleotides are TGTGCCAGCAGCTTATTGACTAGCGGGGGGGCCCGAGAGACCCAGTACTTC.

The chain uses TRBV2 and TRBJ2-3, with D tentatively TRBD1 (6 bases). The germline V gene has CDR1 SNHLY and CDR2 FYNNEI. V lost 6 bases and J lost 7, with 20 bases in between. The CDR3 has 15 residues. This CDR3 is CASRYPSDRIHTQYF. CDR3 DNA: TGTGCCAGCAGGTATCCCTCAGACAGGATCCATACGCAGTATTTT.

The chain carries TRBV2 and TRBJ2-5; D remains unclear. The CDR3 extends over 14 amino acids. Trimming pared 5 bases from V and 7 bases from J, leaving 17 bases between. Germline V gene lookup returns CDR1 SNHLY and CDR2 FYNNEI. For the CDR3, the DNA is TGTGCCAGCAGTCGACTTAACTGGCTAGGGACCCAGTACTTC. It translates to CASSRLNWLGTQYF.

The chain joins TRBV10-1 to TRBJ2-1, with D perhaps TRBD2 (6 bases). The CDR3 has 12 residues. V lost 8 bases and J 5 bases, leaving 10 bases between the germline ends. CDR1 is WNHNN and CDR2 is SYGVQD in the germline V gene (reference sequence). For the CDR3, the DNA is TGCGCCAGCGCCGCGGGGAACAATGAGCAGTTCTTC. Translation: CASAAGNNEQFF.

The chain links TRBV2 to TRBJ2-5; TRBD1 is a possible D gene (5 bases). CDR3 length: 13 residues. Per germline, CDR1 SNHLY and CDR2 FYNNEI. Between the trimmed V and J ends, which lost 1 base and 11 bases, there was a span of 14 bases. The CDR3 spells CASSEVGAARQYF. Written as DNA, the CDR3 is TGTGCCAGCAGTGAAGTTGGGGCCGCCCGGCAGTACTTC.

The rearrangement joins TRBV5-4 to TRBJ2-1; TRBD2 matches at 9 bases. After removal of 4 bases from V and 2 bases from J, the junction contained 10 bases not matched to a gene. Germline CDR1 SGHNT, CDR2 YYREEE (reference sequence). The CDR3 consists of 17 residues. The CDR3 nucleotides are TGTGCCAGCAGCCCCAGGGGTAGCGGGGGAGCCTACAATGAGCAGTTCTTC. Amino acid sequence: CASSPRGSGGAYNEQFF.

The CDR3 loop is CASSLVAGNNEQFF. The CDR3 DNA is TGTGCCAGCAGCTTGGTGGCAGGTAACAATGAGCAGTTCTTC. The V gene is TRBV5-6, the J gene TRBJ2-1; no clear D. Germline CDR1 and CDR2: SGHDT and YYEEEE. The CDR3 loop spans 14 amino acids. The ends were cut back, 0 bases at V and 5 bases at J, with 9 bases in the middle.

The chain combines TRBV9 with TRBJ2-3, with 12 bases identical to TRBD2. This CDR3 contains 17 residues. Germline CDR1 is SGDLS and CDR2 is YYNGEE. J gave up 6 bases and V 2 bases, and 10 bases lay outside the gene matches. Here the CDR3 reads CASSVSLAGGPGDTQYF. The CDR3 coding sequence is TGTGCCAGCAGCGTGTCCCTAGCGGGGGGGCCGGGGGATACGCAGTATTTT.

CDR3 DNA: TGTGCCATCAGTGAGAAGGGGAATCAGCCCCAGCATTTT. Translation gives CAISEKGNQPQHF. The chain combines TRBV10-3 with TRBJ1-5; TRBD1 is a possible D gene (5 bases). Germline values: CDR1 ENHRY, CDR2 SYGVKD. This CDR3 comprises 13 residues. V gave up 2 bases and J gave up 4 bases, with 6 bases separating them.

This rearrangement joins TRBV19 to TRBJ2-3, with D maybe TRBD2 (5 bases). The CDR3 runs to 11 residues. The V gene's germline CDR1 is LNHDA and CDR2 SQIVND (reference sequence). Between the trimmed V and J ends, which lost 7 bases and 6 bases, there was a span of 8 bases. The CDR3 DNA reads TGTGCCAGTATATCGGGGGATACGCAGTATTTT. Amino acid sequence: CASISGDTQYF.

V gene TRBV7-2 combines with J gene TRBJ1-2, with D possibly being TRBD1 (5 bases). This CDR3 comprises 13 residues. V was cut by 5 bases and J by 1 base, with 8 bases left in between. The germline gives CDR1 SGHTA, CDR2 FQGNSA. In nucleotides, the CDR3 is TGTGCCAGCAGCCCCGACAGTAACTATGGCTACACCTTC. Translated: CASSPDSNYGYTF.

J is TRBJ2-3 and V is TRBV7-2, with 9 bases fitting TRBD2. CDR3 length: 15 residues. Germline V CDR1 and CDR2: SGHTA, FQGNSA. V was clipped by 6 bases and J by 8 bases; unmatched bases: 12. The CDR3 sequence is CASRSSGTSSGTQYF. For the CDR3, the DNA is TGTGCCAGCAGATCCTCCGGGACTAGCTCTGGTACGCAGTATTTT.

The CDR3 sequence is CASSKVEARQGKTGELFF. The CDR3 nucleotides read TGTGCCAGCAGCAAAGTAGAGGCAAGACAGGGGAAGACCGGGGAGCTGTTTTTT. The chain joins TRBV21-1 to TRBJ2-2; the table's D call of TRBD1 was not tested on the DNA. TRBV21-1 is deemed a pseudogene. The CDR3 spans 18 residues.

The chain is built from TRBV5-4 and TRBJ1-4; D possibly corresponds to TRBD1 (5 bases). CDR3 size: 14 residues. Trimming cost V 1 base and J 8 bases, with 12 bases left between them. Germline V lookup: CDR1 SGHNT, CDR2 YYREEE (reference sequence). As DNA, the CDR3 is TGTGCCAGCAGCTTGTCAGGGTTGGGAGAAAAACTGTTTTTT. Its translation is CASSLSGLGEKLFF.

This clone occurred a few times. V and J are TRBV10-3 and TRBJ2-3, with 12 bases aligning to TRBD1. The CDR3 spans 16 residues. From germline, CDR1 is ENHRY and CDR2 SYGVKD. V dropped 5 bases and J dropped 1; count of bases not matched to a gene: 4. CDR3 sequence: CAISQGQGAGTDTQYF. The CDR3 bases are TGTGCCATCAGTCAGGGACAGGGGGCCGGCACAGATACGCAGTATTTT.

With respect to this clone: The sample has other DNA sequences that encode this CDR3 too. The J gene is TRBJ1-5, the V gene TRBV7-8; TRBD1 matches at 10 bases. Germline CDR1 SGHVS, CDR2 FQNEAQ. V was pared by 1 base and J by 6 bases, with 3 bases of the junction left unmatched. The length of the CDR3 is 15 residues. The DNA of the CDR3 is TGTGCCAGCAGCTTAGGACAGGGGGCAGGTCAGCCCCAGCATTTT. Its protein is CASSLGQGAGQPQHF.

The rearrangement links TRBV4-1 to TRBJ2-5, with TRBD1 matching 7 bases. Germline V gene lookup returns CDR1 MGHRA and CDR2 YSYEKL. The CDR3 spans 14 residues. V was pared by 0 bases and J by 5 bases, with 3 bases of the junction left unmatched. In DNA, the CDR3 is TGCGCCAGCAGCCAAGAGACAGGGCGGGAGACCCAGTACTTC. Translated, it gives CASSQETGRETQYF.

The chain employs TRBV12-5 and TRBJ2-1; the match to TRBD2 covers 8 bases. The germline gives CDR1 LGHNT, CDR2 FRNRAP. The CDR3 runs 17 residues. The V and J ends lost 5 bases and 6 bases, in that order; junction bases with no gene match: 15. CDR3 nucleotide sequence: TGTGCTAGTGGTCTCGAATTTGGGGCGGGGGGTTTCAATGAGCAGTTCTTC. Encoded protein: CASGLEFGAGGFNEQFF.

The chain combines TRBV19 with TRBJ1-1; 7 bases agree with TRBD1. J lost 0 bases, V lost 10 bases, and 11 bases had no gene match. From germline, CDR1 is LNHDA and CDR2 SQIVND (reference sequence). This CDR3 has 15 amino acids. CDR3 coding DNA: TGTGCCACTCGTGGCGACAGGGTATTGAACACTGAAGCTTTCTTT. Its protein product is CATRGDRVLNTEAFF.

The chain's CDR3 is CSVAAHGGDYGYTF. The CDR3 DNA sequence: TGCAGCGTTGCGGCCCACGGGGGGGACTATGGCTACACCTTC. V is TRBV29-1 and J is TRBJ1-2; D might be TRBD1 (5 bases). The CDR3 extends over 14 amino acids. Germline V gives CDR1 SQVTM, CDR2 ANQGSEA. V was trimmed by 4 bases and J by 3 bases, leaving 15 bases between them.

A few counts support this clone. The chain employs TRBV7-2 and TRBJ2-7; D may be TRBD1 (5 bases). Germline CDR1 is SGHTA and CDR2 is FQGNSA. Trimming removed 3 bases at V and 3 bases at J, with 15 bases between. This CDR3 region has 15 residues. CDR3 sequence (DNA): TGTGCCAGCAGCTTCTCGACAGTCCCCAGCTACGAGCAGTACTTC. Its protein is CASSFSTVPSYEQYF.

This clone has a single count. The V and J genes are TRBV29-1 and TRBJ1-1, with D possibly TRBD1 on 5 matching bases. Germline lookup yields CDR1 SQVTM and CDR2 ANQGSEA. The CDR3 is 12 amino acids. The ends were cut back, 6 bases at V and 5 bases at J, with 13 bases in the middle. CDR3 in amino acids: CSVSEGVTEAFF. DNA of the CDR3: TGCAGCGTCTCCGAAGGGGTAACTGAAGCTTTCTTT.

J is TRBJ2-7 and V is TRBV7-8, with 11 bases lining up with TRBD2. CDR1 is SGHVS and CDR2 is FQNEAQ in the germline V gene. This CDR3 is 16 amino acids long. V dropped 3 bases and J dropped 5; count of bases not matched to a gene: 9. CDR3: CASSFQPSGGQDEQYF. The CDR3 DNA reads as TGTGCCAGCAGCTTCCAGCCTAGCGGGGGGCAGGACGAGCAGTACTTC. Drawing the rest from reference TRBV7-8 and TRBJ2-7, the complete variable domain is GAGVSQSPRYKVAKRGQDVALRCDPISGHVSLFWYQQALGQGPEFLTYFQNEAQLDKSGLPSDRFFAERPEGSVSTLKIQRTQQEDSAVYLCASSFQPSGGQDEQYFGPGTRLTVT.

A single count supports this clone. The chain has TRBV27 and TRBJ1-4; 9 nucleotides align to TRBD1. This CDR3 is 18 amino acids long. From germline, CDR1 is MNHEY and CDR2 SMNVEV (reference sequence). After removal of 6 bases from V and 7 bases from J, the junction contained 18 bases not matched to a gene. Written as DNA, the CDR3 is TGTGCCAGCAGCCAACCACAGGGGGCTAAGGTCGCGGGTGAAAAACTGTTTTTT. As protein: CASSQPQGAKVAGEKLFF.

The chain has TRBV4-1 and TRBJ2-7, with TRBD1 as a possible D gene (5 bases). The CDR3 runs 15 residues. The V gene lost 0 bases and the J gene lost 5 bases, with 14 bases spanning the gap. From germline, CDR1 is MGHRA and CDR2 YSYEKL. CDR3 DNA sequence: TGCGCCAGCAGCCAAGATCGGCAGGGTTACCACGAGCAGTACTTC. It translates to CASSQDRQGYHEQYF.

CDR3 bases: TGTGCCAGCAGCATACCAACTAGCGGACTTCACACAGATACGCAGTATTTT. It yields the protein CASSIPTSGLHTDTQYF. J is TRBJ2-3 and V is TRBV7-2; 8 bases fit TRBD2. Losses at the gene ends were 5 bases for V and 2 bases for J; bases not matched to a gene: 12. Germline-derived CDR1 and CDR2 are SGHTA and FQGNSA. There are 17 residues in the CDR3.